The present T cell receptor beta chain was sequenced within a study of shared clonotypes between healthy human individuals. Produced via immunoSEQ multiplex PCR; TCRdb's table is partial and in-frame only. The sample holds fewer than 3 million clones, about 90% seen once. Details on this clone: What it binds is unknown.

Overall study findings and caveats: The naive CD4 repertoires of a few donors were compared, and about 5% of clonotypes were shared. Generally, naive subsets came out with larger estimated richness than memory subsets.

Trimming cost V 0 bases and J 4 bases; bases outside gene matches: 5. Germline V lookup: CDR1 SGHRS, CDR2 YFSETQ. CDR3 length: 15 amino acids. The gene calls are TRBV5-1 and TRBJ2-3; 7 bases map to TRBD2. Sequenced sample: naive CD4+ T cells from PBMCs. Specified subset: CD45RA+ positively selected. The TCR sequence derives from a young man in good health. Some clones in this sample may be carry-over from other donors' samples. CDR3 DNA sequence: TGCGCCAGCAGCTTGGATGGTGGGGGGGCAGATACGCAGTATTTT. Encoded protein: CASSLDGGGADTQYF.